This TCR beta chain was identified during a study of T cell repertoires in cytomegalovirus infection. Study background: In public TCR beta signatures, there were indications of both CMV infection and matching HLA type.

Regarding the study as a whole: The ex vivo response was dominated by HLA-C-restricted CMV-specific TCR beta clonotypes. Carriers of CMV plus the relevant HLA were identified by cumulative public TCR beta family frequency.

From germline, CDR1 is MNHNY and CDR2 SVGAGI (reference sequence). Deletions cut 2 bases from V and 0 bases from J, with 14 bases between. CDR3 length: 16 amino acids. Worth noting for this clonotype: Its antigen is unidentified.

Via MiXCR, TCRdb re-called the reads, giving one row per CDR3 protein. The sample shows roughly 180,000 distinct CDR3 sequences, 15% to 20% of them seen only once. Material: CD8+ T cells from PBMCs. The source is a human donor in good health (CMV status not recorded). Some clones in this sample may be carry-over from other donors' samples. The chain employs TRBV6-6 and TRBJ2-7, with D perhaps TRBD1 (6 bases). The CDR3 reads CASSYPTGFPSYEQYF. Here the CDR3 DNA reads TGTGCCAGCAGTTACCCAACAGGGTTTCCCTCCTACGAGCAGTACTTC.